This TCR beta chain came from a study of blood T cells in healthy people across ages. Study at large: Through template switching, about one barcoded beta molecule was captured per two T cells, as measured in model experiments.

In germline, CDR1 is DFQATT, CDR2 SNEGSKA (reference sequence). The CDR3 loop spans 14 amino acids. V was shortened by 0 bases and J by 0 bases, with 3 bases between the two germline ends. Findings of the study overall: The percentage of naive T cells correlated strongly with TCR beta diversity.

Only a few counts were recorded for this clonotype. What it binds is not known. A J-beta primer mix and a sample-barcoded 5' primer were used in a second PCR of roughly 6 to 12 cycles. TCRdb reprocessed the 5' RACE reads via MiXCR and lists one record per CDR3 protein. The sample lists about 650,000 distinct CDR3 sequences, about 30% occurring once. The V call is TRBV20-1, the J call TRBJ2-6; D remains unclear. The clonotype comes from a woman aged 80 or over in good health. Material: blood. The CDR3 sequence: CSARDPSGANVLTF. CDR3 DNA: TGCAGTGCTAGAGACCCCTCTGGGGCCAACGTCCTGACTTTC.